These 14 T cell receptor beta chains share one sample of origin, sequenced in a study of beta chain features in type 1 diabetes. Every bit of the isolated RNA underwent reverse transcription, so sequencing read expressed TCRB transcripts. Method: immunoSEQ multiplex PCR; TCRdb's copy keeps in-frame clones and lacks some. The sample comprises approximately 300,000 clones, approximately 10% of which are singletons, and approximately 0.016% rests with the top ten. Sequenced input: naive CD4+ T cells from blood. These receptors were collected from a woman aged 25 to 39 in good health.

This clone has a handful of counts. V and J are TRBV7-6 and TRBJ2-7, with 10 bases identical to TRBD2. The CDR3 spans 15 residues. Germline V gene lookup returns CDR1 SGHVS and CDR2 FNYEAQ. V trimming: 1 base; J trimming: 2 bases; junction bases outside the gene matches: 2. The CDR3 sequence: CASSLGAGGPYEQYF. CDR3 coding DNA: TGTGCCAGCAGCTTAGGAGCGGGAGGGCCCTACGAGCAGTACTTC.

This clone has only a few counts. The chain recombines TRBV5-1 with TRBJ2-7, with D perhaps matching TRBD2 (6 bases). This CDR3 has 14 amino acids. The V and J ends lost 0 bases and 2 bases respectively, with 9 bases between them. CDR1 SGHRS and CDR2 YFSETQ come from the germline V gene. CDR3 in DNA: TGCGCCAGCAGCTTGGCCTCTAGCGCCTACGAGCAGTACTTC. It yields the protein CASSLASSAYEQYF.

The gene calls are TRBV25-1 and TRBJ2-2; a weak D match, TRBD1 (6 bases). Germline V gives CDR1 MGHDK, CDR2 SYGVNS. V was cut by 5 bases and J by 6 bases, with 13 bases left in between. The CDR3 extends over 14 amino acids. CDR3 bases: TGTGCCAGCAGTAGGGACATGGCATCCGGGGAGCTGTTTTTT. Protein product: CASSRDMASGELFF.

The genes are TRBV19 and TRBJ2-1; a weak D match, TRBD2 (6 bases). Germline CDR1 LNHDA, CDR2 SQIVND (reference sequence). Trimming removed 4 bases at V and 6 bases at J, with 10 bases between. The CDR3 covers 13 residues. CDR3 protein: CASSSLALNEQFF. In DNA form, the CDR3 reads TGTGCCAGTAGTAGCCTAGCGCTCAATGAGCAGTTCTTC.

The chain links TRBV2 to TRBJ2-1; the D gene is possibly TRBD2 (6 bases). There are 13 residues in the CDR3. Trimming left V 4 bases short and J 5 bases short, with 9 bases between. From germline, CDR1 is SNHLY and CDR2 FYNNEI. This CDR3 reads CASSAGENNEQFF. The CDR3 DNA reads TGTGCCAGCAGTGCGGGGGAAAACAATGAGCAGTTCTTC.

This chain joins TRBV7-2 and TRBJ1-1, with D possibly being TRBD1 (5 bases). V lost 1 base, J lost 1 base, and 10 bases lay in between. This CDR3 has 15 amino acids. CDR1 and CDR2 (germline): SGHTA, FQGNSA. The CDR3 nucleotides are TGTGCCAGCAGCTTAGATTACCAGGGGAACACTGAAGCTTTCTTT. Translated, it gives CASSLDYQGNTEAFF.

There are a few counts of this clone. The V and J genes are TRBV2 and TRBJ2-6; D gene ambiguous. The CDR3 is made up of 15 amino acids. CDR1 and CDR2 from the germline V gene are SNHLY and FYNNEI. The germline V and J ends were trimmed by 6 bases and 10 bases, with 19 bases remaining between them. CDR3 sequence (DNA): TGTGCCAGCAGCTTAACCATAGCCGTGTCGAACGTCCTGACTTTC. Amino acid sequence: CASSLTIAVSNVLTF.

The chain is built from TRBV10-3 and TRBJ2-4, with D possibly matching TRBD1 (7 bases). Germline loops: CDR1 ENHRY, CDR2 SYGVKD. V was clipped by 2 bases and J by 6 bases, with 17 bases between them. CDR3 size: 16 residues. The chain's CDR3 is CAISEGLGTAGNIQYF. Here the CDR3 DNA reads TGTGCCATCAGTGAGGGACTCGGGACAGCGGGAAACATTCAGTACTTC.

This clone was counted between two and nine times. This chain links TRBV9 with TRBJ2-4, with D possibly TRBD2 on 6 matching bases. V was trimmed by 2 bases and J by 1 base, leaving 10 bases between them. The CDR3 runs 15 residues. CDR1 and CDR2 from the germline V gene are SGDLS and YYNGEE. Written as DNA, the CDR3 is TGTGCCAGCAGCGTGGACGGGAGTGCCAAAAACATTCAGTACTTC. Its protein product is CASSVDGSAKNIQYF.

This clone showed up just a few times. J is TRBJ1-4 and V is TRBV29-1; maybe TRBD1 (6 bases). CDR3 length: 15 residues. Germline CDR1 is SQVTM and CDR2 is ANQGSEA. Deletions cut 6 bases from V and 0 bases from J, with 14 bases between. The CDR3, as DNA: TGCAGCGTCCTCGGGGGGCGGGCAACTAATGAAAAACTGTTTTTT. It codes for CSVLGGRATNEKLFF. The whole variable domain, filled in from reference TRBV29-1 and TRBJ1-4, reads SAVISQKPSRDICQRGTSLTIQCQVDSQVTMMFWYRQQPGQSLTLIATANQGSEATYESGFVIDKFPISRPNLTFSTLTVSNMSPEDSSIYLCSVLGGRATNEKLFFGSGTQLSVL.

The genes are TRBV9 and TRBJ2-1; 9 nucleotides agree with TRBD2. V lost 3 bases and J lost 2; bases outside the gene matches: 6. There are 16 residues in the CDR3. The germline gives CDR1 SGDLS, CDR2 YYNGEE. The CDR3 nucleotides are TGTGCCAGCAGCGACAATAGCGGGAGTCCCTACAATGAGCAGTTCTTC. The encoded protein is CASSDNSGSPYNEQFF.

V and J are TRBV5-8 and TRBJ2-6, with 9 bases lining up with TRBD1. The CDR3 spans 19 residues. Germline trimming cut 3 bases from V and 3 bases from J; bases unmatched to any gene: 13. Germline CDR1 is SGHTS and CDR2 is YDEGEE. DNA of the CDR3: TGTGCCAGCAGCTCGTCCGGGACAGGGTCGCTTTATGGGGCCAACGTCCTGACTTTC. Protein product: CASSSSGTGSLYGANVLTF.

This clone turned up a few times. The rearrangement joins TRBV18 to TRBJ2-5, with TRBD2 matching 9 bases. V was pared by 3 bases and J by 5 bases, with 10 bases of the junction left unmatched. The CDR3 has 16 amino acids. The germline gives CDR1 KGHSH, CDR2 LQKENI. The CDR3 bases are TGTGCCAGCTCACCGCTCCAGCGGGGGGTCGGGGAGACCCAGTACTTC. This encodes CASSPLQRGVGETQYF.

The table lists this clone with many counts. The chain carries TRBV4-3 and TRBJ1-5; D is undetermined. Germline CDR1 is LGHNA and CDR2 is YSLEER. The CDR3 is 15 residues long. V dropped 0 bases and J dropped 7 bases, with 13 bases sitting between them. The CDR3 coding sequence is TGCGCCAGCAGCCAAGATCTGGGGAGAGAGCAGCCCCAGCATTTT. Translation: CASSQDLGREQPQHF.